The 26 T cell receptor beta chains presented below share a single source sample, sequenced in a study of blood T cells in healthy people across ages. A second PCR of 7 to 11 cycles used a sample-barcoded 5' primer and a J-beta primer mix. TCRdb reprocessed the 5' RACE reads with MiXCR, giving one entry per CDR3 protein. The repertoire consists of 1,500,000 or so distinct CDR3 sequences, with 42% occurring once and the leading ten covering about 4.1%. The sequencing input was blood. The receptors were sampled from a woman aged 18-29 years in good health.

The V gene is TRBV12-3 or TRBV12-4, the J gene TRBJ2-1; D uncertain. The J call may be faulty, since TRBJ2-7 better matches the DNA end. This CDR3 is built from 15 residues. As DNA, the CDR3 is TGTGCCAGCAGTTTAGGAGATAGCTGGACCTACGAGCAGTACTTC. Translated, it gives CASSLGDSWTYEQYF.

The chain employs TRBV5-8 and TRBJ1-1; 10 nucleotides match TRBD1. Germline V CDR1 and CDR2: SGHTS, YDEGEE. The V segment lost 4 bases and the J segment 7 bases; nucleotides outside the gene matches: 7. This CDR3 region has 14 residues. The CDR3 spells CASSLGTGANEAFF. For the CDR3, the DNA is TGTGCCAGCAGCCTTGGGACAGGGGCCAATGAAGCTTTCTTT. Variable domain in full (rest from reference TRBV5-8 and TRBJ1-1): EAGVTQSPTHLIKTRGQQATLRCSPISGHTSVYWYQQALGLGLQFLLWYDEGEERNRGNFPPRFSGRQFPNYSSELNVNALELEDSALYLCASSLGTGANEAFFGQGTRLTVV.

The chain has TRBV29-1 and TRBJ1-4; no definite D call. Germline V gives CDR1 SQVTM, CDR2 ANQGSEA. The CDR3 sequence is 13 residues long. V was shortened by 4 bases and J by 8 bases, with 14 bases between the two germline ends. For the CDR3, the DNA is TGCAGCGTTGGCAGTCCCCTATTGGAAAAACTGTTTTTT. Residues: CSVGSPLLEKLFF.

The genes are TRBV4-3 and TRBJ2-3, with TRBD2 identical over 11 bases. Germline assignment: CDR1 LGHNA and CDR2 YSLEER. V was pared by 1 base and J by 4 bases, with 10 bases of the junction left unmatched. There are 18 residues in the CDR3. The chain's CDR3 is CASSQGWASGGIADTQYF. The CDR3, as DNA: TGCGCCAGCAGCCAAGGGTGGGCTAGCGGGGGGATCGCAGATACGCAGTATTTT.

The gene calls are TRBV29-1 and TRBJ1-6; 7 bases align to TRBD1. V shed 6 bases and J 17 bases; nucleotides not matched to a gene: 10. Germline V gene data show CDR1 as SQVTM and CDR2 as ANQGSEA. The CDR3 totals 11 residues. The CDR3 region has the DNA TGCAGCGTACGACAGGGAGTGACGGTCCACTTT. Protein sequence: CSVRQGVTVHF.

On this clonotype: Germline is not matched at one junction end, which may reflect a read error. CDR3 amino acids: CASTQDAGDGYTF. CDR3 coding DNA: TGCGCCAGCACCCAAGATGCAGGGGACGGCTACACCTTT. The chain couples TRBV4-1 to TRBJ1-2; TRBD1 is a possible D gene (6 bases). Germline V gene sequence: CDR1 MGHRA, CDR2 YSYEKL. This CDR3 is 13 amino acids long.

This clonotype was detected only a few times. The V gene is TRBV5-6, the J gene TRBJ2-7, with 8 bases lining up with TRBD1. J gave up 2 bases and V 3 bases, and 10 bases lay outside the gene matches. The germline V gene encodes CDR1 SGHDT and CDR2 YYEEEE. This CDR3 region has 16 residues. The CDR3 nucleotides are TGTGCCAGCAGCTACTACATCGGACAGGGCGCCTACGAGCAGTACTTC. This sequence encodes CASSYYIGQGAYEQYF.

This chain uses TRBV20-1 with TRBJ1-2, with a tentative D call TRBD1 (6 bases). V shed 5 bases and J shed 4 bases, with 17 bases lying between them. This CDR3 is built from 14 residues. CDR1 is DFQATT, CDR2 SNEGSKA, per germline (reference sequence). In DNA form, the CDR3 reads TGCAGTGCTCCCCGGGACACGACCTTCTATGGCTACACCTTC. Translation: CSAPRDTTFYGYTF.

This rearrangement joins TRBV20-1 to TRBJ2-5, with 7 positions matching TRBD1. CDR1 DFQATT and CDR2 SNEGSKA come from the germline V gene (reference sequence). The length of the CDR3 is 13 residues. Trimming at V came to 6 bases and at J to 2 bases, leaving 6 bases not matched to a gene. The CDR3 reads CSARDSVQETQYF. For the CDR3, the DNA is TGCAGTGCCCGGGACAGCGTACAAGAGACCCAGTACTTC.

This clonotype has just a few counts. The chain links TRBV4-1 to TRBJ2-7, with D possibly being TRBD1 (5 bases). Trimming cost V 4 bases and J 6 bases, with 16 bases left between them. Looked up from germline, CDR1 is MGHRA and CDR2 is YSYEKL. CDR3 length equals 14 residues. The CDR3 nucleotides read TGCGCCAGCAGCCTTAGACAGTTCTCGGCCGAGCAGTACTTC. Its translation is CASSLRQFSAEQYF.

As for this clonotype: Its ends do not fully match the called genes, so a read error is possible. This chain uses TRBV20-1 with TRBJ2-1, with D perhaps matching TRBD2 (6 bases). The CDR3 loop spans 13 amino acids. Germline loops: CDR1 DFQATT, CDR2 SNEGSKA (reference sequence). This CDR3 reads CSASGGSYDEQFF. The CDR3 DNA follows: TGCAGTGCTAGCGGGGGATCCTACGATGAGCAGTTCTTC.

This sequence joins TRBV29-1 and TRBJ2-7; 9 positions match TRBD2. The CDR3 sequence is 15 residues long. Germline V gives CDR1 SQVTM, CDR2 ANQGSEA. Losses at the gene ends were 6 bases for V and 7 bases for J; bases not matched to a gene: 16. The CDR3 reads CSVGPGLASVDEQYF. The CDR3 DNA is TGCAGCGTAGGACCGGGACTAGCCTCGGTTGATGAGCAGTACTTC.

This clonotype has a handful of counts. The chain couples TRBV4-1 to TRBJ2-6; D call uncertain. The CDR3 extends over 18 amino acids. The germline V gene has CDR1 MGHRA and CDR2 YSYEKL. Trimming removed 2 bases from V and 1 base from J, with 15 bases in between. The CDR3 sequence is CASSQLRGFPSGANVLTF. For the CDR3, the DNA is TGCGCCAGCAGCCAATTAAGAGGTTTCCCATCTGGGGCCAACGTCCTGACTTTC.

The table lists this clonotype with a few counts. In DNA form, the CDR3 reads TGTGCCAGCAGCCAAGACAGGGGGCGTTCGGCTAACTATGGCTACACCTTC. Its protein is CASSQDRGRSANYGYTF. The rearrangement links TRBV3-1 to TRBJ1-2; 8 positions match TRBD1. Trimming removed 0 bases from V and 0 bases from J; junction bases left unmatched: 6. Germline CDR1 is LGHDT and CDR2 is YNNKEL (reference sequence). The CDR3 is made up of 17 amino acids.

About this clonotype itself: The junction departs from germline at one end; a sequencing error may be responsible. V gene TRBV19 combines with J gene TRBJ2-7; 7 positions match TRBD2. The CDR3 length is 16 residues. The germline gives CDR1 LNHDA, CDR2 SQIVND (reference sequence). The CDR3 bases are TGTGCCGGTAGTAACCCGGGGGGTCACGGATCCTACGAGCAGTACTTC. It codes for CAGSNPGGHGSYEQYF. The variable domain in full, completed from reference TRBV19 and TRBJ2-7, reads DGGITQSPKYLFRKEGQNVTLSCEQNLNHDAMYWYRQDPGQGLRLIYYSQIVNDFQKGDIAEGYSVSREKKESFPLTVTSAQKNPTAFYLCAGSNPGGHGSYEQYFGPGTRLTVT.

V gene TRBV12-5 combines with J gene TRBJ2-5; 7 nucleotides agree with TRBD1. The CDR3 contains 15 residues. Trimming cost V 5 bases and J 0 bases; bases outside gene matches: 6. Germline lookup yields CDR1 LGHNT and CDR2 FRNRAP. CDR3 region: CASGRGQLYQETQYF. For the CDR3, the DNA is TGTGCTAGTGGTCGGGGACAGTTGTACCAAGAGACCCAGTACTTC.

The J gene is TRBJ2-7, the V gene TRBV3-1; possibly TRBD2 for D (6 bases). This CDR3 has 15 amino acids. V was trimmed by 0 bases and J by 7 bases, leaving 16 bases between them. Germline lookup yields CDR1 LGHDT and CDR2 YNNKEL (reference sequence). CDR3 DNA sequence: TGTGCCAGCAGCCAAGACTCGCGGGGTTCGCGGGAGCAGTACTTC. This encodes CASSQDSRGSREQYF.

The J gene is TRBJ2-7, the V gene TRBV7-9; perhaps TRBD2 as D (6 bases). V was pared by 2 bases and J by 0 bases, with 11 bases between. Germline loops: CDR1 SEHNR, CDR2 FQNEAQ (reference sequence). The CDR3 extends over 15 amino acids. The CDR3 reads CASSLLARGSYEQYF. CDR3 DNA sequence: TGTGCCAGCAGCTTACTGGCGCGGGGCTCCTACGAGCAGTACTTC.

This chain uses TRBV4-2 with TRBJ2-1, with TRBD2 as a possible D gene (6 bases). CDR1 and CDR2 (germline): LGHNA, YNFKEQ. V was cut by 4 bases and J by 13 bases, with 20 bases left in between. This CDR3 spans 14 amino acids. DNA of the CDR3: TGTGCCAGCAGCCCCCGGGGGTTCCAAGAGACCCAGTTCTTC. It is translated as CASSPRGFQETQFF.

This clonotype was seen more than once but under ten times. The CDR3 spells CASSQDRTGVGYTF. For the CDR3, the DNA is TGCGCCAGCAGCCAAGATAGGACAGGGGTCGGCTACACCTTC. The gene calls are TRBV4-3 and TRBJ1-2; 9 bases are shared with TRBD1. The V gene end was trimmed by 0 bases and the J gene end by 8 bases; junction bases not matched to a gene: 4. The CDR3 has 14 residues. The germline V gene has CDR1 LGHNA and CDR2 YSLEER.

The V call is TRBV20-1, the J call TRBJ1-6; D gene ambiguous. Looked up from germline, CDR1 is DFQATT and CDR2 is SNEGSKA (reference sequence). This CDR3 region has 15 residues. Trimming took off 0 bases at V and 6 bases at J, with 12 bases between the two ends. In DNA form, the CDR3 reads TGCAGTGCTAGAGATAAGGGCCAGGTTAATTCACCCCTCCACTTT. Translated, it gives CSARDKGQVNSPLHF.

Notes on this clonotype: A much larger clone differs by one base, so this may be a read error. The chain couples TRBV12-3 or TRBV12-4 to TRBJ1-5; D is uncertain. The V gene lost 8 bases and the J gene lost 4 bases, with 15 bases spanning the gap. The CDR3 spans 14 residues. The CDR3 spells CASGSFSGNQPQHF. The CDR3 nucleotides are TGTGCCAGCGGTTCTTTCAGCGGGAATCAGCCCCAGCATTTT.

This chain uses TRBV27 with TRBJ1-1, with 8 positions matching TRBD1. There are 14 residues in the CDR3. Trimming removed 2 bases from V and 6 bases from J; junction bases left unmatched: 5. The germline CDR1 and CDR2 sequences are MNHEY and SMNVEV (reference sequence). The CDR3 protein is CASSLAPGGPEAFF. As DNA, the CDR3 is TGTGCCAGCAGTTTAGCGCCAGGGGGCCCTGAAGCTTTCTTT.

The J gene is TRBJ2-3, the V gene TRBV14, with D possibly being TRBD2 (5 bases). Trimming stripped 2 bases from V and 14 bases from J, with 17 bases between. Germline CDR1 is SGHDN and CDR2 is FVKESK. The CDR3 is 13 amino acids. CDR3 sequence: CASSQSRDSARYF. The CDR3 DNA reads TGTGCCAGCAGCCAAAGTCGCGATAGCGCGAGGTATTTT. Based on the CDR3 plus reference TRBV14 and TRBJ2-3, the full variable domain is EAGVTQFPSHSVIEKGQTVTLRCDPISGHDNLYWYRRVMGKEIKFLLHFVKESKQDESGMPNNRFLAERTGGTYSTLKVQPAELEDSGVYFCASSQSRDSARYFGPGTRLTVL.

This clonotype occurred a few times. The chain recombines TRBV10-3 with TRBJ2-7; 8 nucleotides align to TRBD2. V lost 0 bases to trimming and J lost 4 bases; unmatched junction nucleotides: 8. The V gene's germline CDR1 is ENHRY and CDR2 SYGVKD. This CDR3 is built from 16 residues. The CDR3 spells CAISESGGGLLYEQYF. The CDR3 DNA reads TGTGCCATCAGTGAGTCCGGGGGGGGACTCCTTTACGAGCAGTACTTC.

CDR3 sequence (DNA): TGCAGCGTTAAGACAGGGGACGTGCAGTACTTC. The encoded protein is CSVKTGDVQYF. The V call is TRBV29-1, the J call TRBJ2-7, with TRBD1 matching over 8 bases. V dropped 5 bases and J dropped 9; count of bases not matched to a gene: 6. The CDR3 extends over 11 amino acids. CDR1 is SQVTM and CDR2 is ANQGSEA in the germline V gene.